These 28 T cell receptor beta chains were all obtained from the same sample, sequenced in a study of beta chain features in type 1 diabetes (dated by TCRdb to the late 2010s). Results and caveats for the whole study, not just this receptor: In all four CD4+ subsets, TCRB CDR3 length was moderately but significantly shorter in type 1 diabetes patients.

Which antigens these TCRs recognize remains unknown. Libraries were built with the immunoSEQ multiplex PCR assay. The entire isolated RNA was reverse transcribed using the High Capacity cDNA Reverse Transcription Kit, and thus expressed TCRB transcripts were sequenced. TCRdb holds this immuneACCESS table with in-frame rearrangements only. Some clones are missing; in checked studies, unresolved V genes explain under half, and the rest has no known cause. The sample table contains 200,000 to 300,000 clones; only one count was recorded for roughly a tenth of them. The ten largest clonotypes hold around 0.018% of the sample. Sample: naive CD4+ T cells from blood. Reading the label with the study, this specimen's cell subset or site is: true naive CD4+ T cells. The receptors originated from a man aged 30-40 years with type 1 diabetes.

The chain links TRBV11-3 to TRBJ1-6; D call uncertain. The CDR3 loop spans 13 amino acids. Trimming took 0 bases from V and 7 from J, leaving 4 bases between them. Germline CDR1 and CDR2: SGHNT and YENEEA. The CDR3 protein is CASSLELNSPLHF. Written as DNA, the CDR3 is TGTGCCAGCAGCTTAGAACTGAATTCACCCCTCCACTTT.

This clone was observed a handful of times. The CDR3, as DNA: TGCAGCGTCCCGCGGGGGCCCGGAGTGACAGATACGCAGTATTTT. Encoded protein: CSVPRGPGVTDTQYF. The rearrangement joins TRBV29-1 to TRBJ2-3, with a possible D match to TRBD2 (7 bases). Germline loops: CDR1 SQVTM, CDR2 ANQGSEA. Trimming left V 6 bases short and J 3 bases short, with 19 bases between. The CDR3 consists of 15 residues.

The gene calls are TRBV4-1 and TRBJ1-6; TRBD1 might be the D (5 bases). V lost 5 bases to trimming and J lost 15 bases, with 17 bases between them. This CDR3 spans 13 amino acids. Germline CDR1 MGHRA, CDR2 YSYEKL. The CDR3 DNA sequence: TGCGCCAGCAGCTTTACAGGTAGCGGTCTCCTCCACTTT. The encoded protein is CASSFTGSGLLHF.

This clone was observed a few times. The CDR3 protein is CASSSERTDTQYF. As DNA, the CDR3 is TGCGCCAGCAGCTCGGAGCGCACAGATACGCAGTATTTT. This chain links TRBV5-1 with TRBJ2-3; D unclear. The CDR3 length is 13 residues. V was shortened by 3 bases and J by 1 base, with 6 bases between the two germline ends. The germline CDR1 and CDR2 sequences are SGHRS and YFSETQ.

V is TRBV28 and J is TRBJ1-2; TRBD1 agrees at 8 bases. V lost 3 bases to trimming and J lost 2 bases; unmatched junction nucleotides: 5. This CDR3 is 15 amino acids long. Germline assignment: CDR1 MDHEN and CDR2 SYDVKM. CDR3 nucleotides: TGTGCCAGCAGTTTGACCGGACAGGGAAACTATGGCTACACCTTC. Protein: CASSLTGQGNYGYTF.

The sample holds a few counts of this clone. CDR3 nucleotide sequence: TGTGCCAGCAGCTTAGTCGGGACTAGCGGGGGCCCGCCCGAGCAGTTCTTC. Its translation is CASSLVGTSGGPPEQFF. The gene calls are TRBV7-2 and TRBJ2-1, with TRBD2 matching over 14 bases. This CDR3 contains 17 residues. V shed 1 base, J shed 10 bases, and the junction held 9 bases outside the gene matches. Germline values: CDR1 SGHTA, CDR2 FQGNSA.

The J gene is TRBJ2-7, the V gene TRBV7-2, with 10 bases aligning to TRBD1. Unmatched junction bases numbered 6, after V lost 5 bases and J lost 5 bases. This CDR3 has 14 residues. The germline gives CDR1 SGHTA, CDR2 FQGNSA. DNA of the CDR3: TGTGCCAGCAGCCTCCGGGACAGGGGAAACGAGCAGTACTTC. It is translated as CASSLRDRGNEQYF.

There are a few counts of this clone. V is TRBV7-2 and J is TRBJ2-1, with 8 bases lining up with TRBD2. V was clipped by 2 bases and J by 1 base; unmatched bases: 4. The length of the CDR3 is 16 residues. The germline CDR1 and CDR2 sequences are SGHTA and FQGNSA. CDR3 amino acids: CASSLYGGASYNEQFF. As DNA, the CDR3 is TGTGCCAGCAGCTTATACGGGGGGGCATCCTACAATGAGCAGTTCTTC.

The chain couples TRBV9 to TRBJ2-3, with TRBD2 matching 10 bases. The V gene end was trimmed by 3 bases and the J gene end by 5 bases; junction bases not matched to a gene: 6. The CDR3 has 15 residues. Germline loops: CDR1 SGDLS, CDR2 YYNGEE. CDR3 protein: CASSGLAGELDTQYF. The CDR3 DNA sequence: TGTGCCAGCAGCGGCCTAGCGGGGGAGTTAGATACGCAGTATTTT.

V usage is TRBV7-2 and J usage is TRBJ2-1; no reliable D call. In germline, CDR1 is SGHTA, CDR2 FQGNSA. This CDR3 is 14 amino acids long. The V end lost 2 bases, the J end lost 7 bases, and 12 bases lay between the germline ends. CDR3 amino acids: CASSLSGFTNEQFF. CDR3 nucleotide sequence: TGTGCCAGCAGCTTATCAGGTTTCACAAATGAGCAGTTCTTC.

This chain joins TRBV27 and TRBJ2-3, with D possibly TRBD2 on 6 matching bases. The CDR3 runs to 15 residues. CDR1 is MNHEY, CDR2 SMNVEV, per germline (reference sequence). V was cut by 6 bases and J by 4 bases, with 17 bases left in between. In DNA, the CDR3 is TGTGCCAGCAGAGACTGGGGGGATGGGGCAGATACGCAGTATTTT. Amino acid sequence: CASRDWGDGADTQYF.

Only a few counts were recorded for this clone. The CDR3 spells CASRSFGQPQHF. The CDR3 DNA follows: TGTGCCAGCCGGAGTTTTGGTCAGCCCCAGCATTTT. The genes are TRBV28 and TRBJ1-5; D is unresolved. With 8 bases removed from V and 6 bases from J, the gap between germline ends came to 11 bases. Germline V lookup: CDR1 MDHEN, CDR2 SYDVKM. This CDR3 is 12 amino acids long.

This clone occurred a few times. CDR3 region: CASSRGTSSSTDTQYF. The CDR3 DNA sequence: TGTGCCAGCAGCCGGGGGACTAGCAGTAGCACAGATACGCAGTATTTT. The chain joins TRBV5-4 to TRBJ2-3, with 9 bases fitting TRBD2. J was trimmed by 0 bases and V by 4 bases; bases with no gene match: 6. The CDR3 loop spans 16 amino acids. Germline V gene sequence: CDR1 SGHNT, CDR2 YYREEE (reference sequence).

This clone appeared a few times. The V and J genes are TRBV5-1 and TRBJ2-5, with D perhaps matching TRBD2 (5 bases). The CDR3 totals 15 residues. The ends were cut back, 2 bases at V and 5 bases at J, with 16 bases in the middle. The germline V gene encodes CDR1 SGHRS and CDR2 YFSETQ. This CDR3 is CASSFGVVGGETQYF. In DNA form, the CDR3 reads TGCGCCAGCAGCTTCGGGGTAGTCGGTGGTGAGACCCAGTACTTC.

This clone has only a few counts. The DNA of the CDR3 is TGTGCCTGGACAGGGATCAGCTCCTACAATGAGCAGTTCTTC. Its translation is CAWTGISSYNEQFF. This chain connects TRBV30 to TRBJ2-1; D possibly corresponds to TRBD1 (5 bases). This CDR3 is built from 14 residues. The V end was cut by 4 bases, the J end by 0 bases, with 10 bases between. From germline, CDR1 is GTSNPN and CDR2 SVGIG (reference sequence).

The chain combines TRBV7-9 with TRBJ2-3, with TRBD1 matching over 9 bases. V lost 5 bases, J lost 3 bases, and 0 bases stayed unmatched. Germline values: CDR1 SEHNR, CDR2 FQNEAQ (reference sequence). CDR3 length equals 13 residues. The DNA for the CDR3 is TGTGCCAGCAGCGGGACAGGGACAGATACGCAGTATTTT. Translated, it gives CASSGTGTDTQYF.

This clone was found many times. The CDR3: CSARTQETQYF. Written as DNA, the CDR3 is TGCAGCGCACGGACACAAGAGACCCAGTACTTC. The chain combines TRBV29-1 with TRBJ2-5; tentative D call: TRBD1 (5 bases). Trimming removed 7 bases at V and 2 bases at J, with 8 bases between. The CDR3 is 11 residues long. Looked up from germline, CDR1 is SQVTM and CDR2 is ANQGSEA. Filled out from reference TRBV29-1 and TRBJ2-5, the complete variable domain reads SAVISQKPSRDICQRGTSLTIQCQVDSQVTMMFWYRQQPGQSLTLIATANQGSEATYESGFVIDKFPISRPNLTFSTLTVSNMSPEDSSIYLCSARTQETQYFGPGTRLLVL.

As DNA, the CDR3 is TGCGCCAGCAGCGTTCGGACAGGGAGCTCCTACGAGCAGTACTTC. Protein sequence: CASSVRTGSSYEQYF. The V and J genes are TRBV4-3 and TRBJ2-7, with 8 positions matching TRBD1. Germline lookup yields CDR1 LGHNA and CDR2 YSLEER. This CDR3 has 15 residues. V gave up 5 bases and J gave up 0 bases; unmatched junction bases: 6.

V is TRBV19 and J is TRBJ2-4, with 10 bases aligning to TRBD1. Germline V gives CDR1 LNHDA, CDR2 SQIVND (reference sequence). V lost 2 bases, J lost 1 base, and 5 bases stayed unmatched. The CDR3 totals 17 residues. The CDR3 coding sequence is TGTGCCAGTAGTATACGCCCGGGACAGGGGGCCAAAAACATTCAGTACTTC. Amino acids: CASSIRPGQGAKNIQYF.

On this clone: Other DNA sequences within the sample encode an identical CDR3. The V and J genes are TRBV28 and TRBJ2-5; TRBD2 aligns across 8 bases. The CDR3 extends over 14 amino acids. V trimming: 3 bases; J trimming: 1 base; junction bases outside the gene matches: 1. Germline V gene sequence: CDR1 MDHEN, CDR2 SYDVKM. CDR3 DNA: TGTGCCAGCAGTTTGCGGGGGGTCCAAGAGACCCAGTACTTC. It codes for CASSLRGVQETQYF. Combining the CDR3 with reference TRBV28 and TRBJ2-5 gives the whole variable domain DVKVTQSSRYLVKRTGEKVFLECVQDMDHENMFWYRQDPGLGLRLIYFSYDVKMKEKGDIPEGYSVSREKKERFSLILESASTNQTSMYLCASSLRGVQETQYFGPGTRLLVL.

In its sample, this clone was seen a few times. The CDR3 spells CASSLGQGDIQYF. Written as DNA, the CDR3 is TGTGCCAGCAGCTTAGGGCAGGGTGACATTCAGTACTTC. This chain links TRBV7-3 with TRBJ2-4, with a tentative D call TRBD1 (5 bases). CDR1 is SGHTA, CDR2 FQGTGA, per germline. The CDR3 has 13 residues. Between the trimmed V and J ends, which lost 2 bases and 8 bases, there was a span of 10 bases.

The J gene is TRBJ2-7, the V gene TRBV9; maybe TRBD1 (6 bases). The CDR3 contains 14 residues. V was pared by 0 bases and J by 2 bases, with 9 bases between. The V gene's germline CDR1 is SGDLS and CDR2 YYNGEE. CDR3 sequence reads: CASSVDQGPYEQYF. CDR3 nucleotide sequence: TGTGCCAGCAGCGTAGATCAGGGGCCCTACGAGCAGTACTTC.

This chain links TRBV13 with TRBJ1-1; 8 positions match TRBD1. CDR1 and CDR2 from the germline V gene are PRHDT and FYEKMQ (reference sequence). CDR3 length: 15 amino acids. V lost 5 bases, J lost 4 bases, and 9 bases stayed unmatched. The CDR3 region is CASSMDRVRGTEAFF. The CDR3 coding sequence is TGTGCCAGCAGCATGGACAGGGTTAGAGGCACTGAAGCTTTCTTT.

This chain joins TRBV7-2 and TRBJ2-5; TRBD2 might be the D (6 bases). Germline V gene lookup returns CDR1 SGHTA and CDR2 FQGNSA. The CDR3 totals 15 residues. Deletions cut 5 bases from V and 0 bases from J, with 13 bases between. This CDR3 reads CASSHTRGYQETQYF. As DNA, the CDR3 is TGTGCCAGCAGCCACACACGGGGGTACCAAGAGACCCAGTACTTC.

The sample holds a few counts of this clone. CDR3 nucleotides: TGTGCCAGCAGCTTGGGGGCAGGGCAATATAATTCACCCCTCCACTTT. Residues: CASSLGAGQYNSPLHF. The chain combines TRBV5-6 with TRBJ1-6; tentatively, D is TRBD1 (5 bases). The V gene's germline CDR1 is SGHDT and CDR2 YYEEEE. This CDR3 has 16 residues. Trimming removed 0 bases at V and 4 bases at J, with 11 bases between. The variable domain in full, completed from reference TRBV5-6 and TRBJ1-6, reads DAGVTQSPTHLIKTRGQQVTLRCSPKSGHDTVSWYQQALGQGPQFIFQYYEEEERQRGNFPDRFSGHQFPNYSSELNVNALLLGDSALYLCASSLGAGQYNSPLHFGNGTRLTVT.

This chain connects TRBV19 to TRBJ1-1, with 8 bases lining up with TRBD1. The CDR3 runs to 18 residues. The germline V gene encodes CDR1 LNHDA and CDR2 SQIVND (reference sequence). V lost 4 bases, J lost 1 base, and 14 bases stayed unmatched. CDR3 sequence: CASSTPNRGRGQNTEAFF. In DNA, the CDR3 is TGTGCCAGTAGTACTCCAAACCGGGGCAGGGGGCAGAACACTGAAGCTTTCTTT.

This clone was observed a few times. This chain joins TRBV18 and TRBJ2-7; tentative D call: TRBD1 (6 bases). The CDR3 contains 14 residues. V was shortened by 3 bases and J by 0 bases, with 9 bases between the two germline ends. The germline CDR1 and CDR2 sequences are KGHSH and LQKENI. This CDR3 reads CASSPRDNSYEQYF. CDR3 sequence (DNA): TGTGCCAGCTCACCCCGGGACAACTCCTACGAGCAGTACTTC.

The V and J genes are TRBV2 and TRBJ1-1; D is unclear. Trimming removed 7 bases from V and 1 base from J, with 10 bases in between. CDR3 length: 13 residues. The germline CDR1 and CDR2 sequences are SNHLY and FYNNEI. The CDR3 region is CASTYGGNTEAFF. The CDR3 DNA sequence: TGTGCCAGCACCTATGGCGGGAACACTGAAGCTTTCTTT.